A selection of T cell receptor beta chains follows, all from one sample in a study of technical replicates of blood from several donors. The repertoire was sequenced with immunoSEQ multiplex PCR; TCRdb's copy has only in-frame clones and lacks some. The sample has 70,000 or so clones, nearly 99% seen once; the top ten hold roughly 0.2%. The sequencing sample was made of T cells isolated from PBMCs. The source of these receptors is a human donor in good health. CDR3s include the opening cysteine and the closing phenylalanine or tryptophan. The order of the fields is clone size, J gene, D gene, V gene, CDR3 DNA, CDR3 protein. A D gene is named only where the DNA matches it firmly. Part of the rows lack a size; the others show once, few, many or a class for expanded clones.

>.|TRBJ2-1|.|TRBV4-1
TGCGCCAGCAGCCAAGAAAAGGAACGGGAGCTGGACAATGAGCAGTTCTTC
CASSQEKERELDNEQFF
>.|TRBJ2-5|TRBD1|TRBV6-6
TGTGCCAGCAGCCGCGGCAGGGACAGAGTCGAGACCCAGTACTTC
CASSRGRDRVETQYF
>.|TRBJ2-2|.|TRBV7-2
.
CASSFGMGTGELFF
>once|TRBJ1-4|TRBD1|TRBV4-3
TGCGCCAGCAGCCAAGGTGTCGACAGGGAGGTTGGAATTGTTAATGAAAAACTGTTTTTT
CASSQGVDREVGIVNEKLFF
>.|TRBJ2-7|.|TRBV11-3
TGTGCCAGCAGCTTTCAGGGGTCCCACGAGCAGTACTTC
CASSFQGSHEQYF
>.|TRBJ2-7|.|TRBV19
TGTGCCAGTAGTGTATATACAGGCTACGAGCAGTACTTC
CASSVYTGYEQYF
>.|TRBJ1-1|TRBD1|TRBV19
TGTGCCAGTAGTGTCAATCCGGGACAGGGATCCACTGAAGCTTTCTTT
CASSVNPGQGSTEAFF
>.|TRBJ2-5|TRBD1|TRBV13
TGTGCCAGCAGCTCACTACAGGGGACCCAAGAGACCCAGTACTTC
CASSSLQGTQETQYF
>.|TRBJ1-2|.|TRBV28
TGTGCCAGCAGTCCAAAGGAAACGAGGGTACTGGTGGGTGGCTACACCTTC
CASSPKETRVLVGGYTF
>.|TRBJ2-2|.|TRBV7-2
TGTGCCAGCAGATCAAACACCGGGGAGCTGTTTTTT
CASRSNTGELFF
>once|TRBJ1-2|.|TRBV28
TGTGCCAGCAGTTTAGGGGGGGTGGGTAGCTACACCTTC
CASSLGGVGSYTF
>.|TRBJ2-1|.|TRBV18
TGTGCCAGCTCACACGGGGGTAGCTCCTACAATGAGCAGTTCTTC
CASSHGGSSYNEQFF
>.|TRBJ2-1|TRBD2|TRBV28
TGTGCCAGCAGAAGCCGGGAGGGCGTCTACAATGAGCAGTTCTTC
CASRSREGVYNEQFF
>.|TRBJ1-2|.|TRBV9
TGTGCCAGCTCGTTGGGCGATAACTATGGCTACACCTTC
CASSLGDNYGYTF
>.|TRBJ2-5|TRBD1|TRBV6-5
TGTGCCAGCAGTTATTCGGGACAGCCGCTACAAGAGACCCAGTACTTC
CASSYSGQPLQETQYF
>.|TRBJ1-2|TRBD1|TRBV7-2
TGTGCCAGCAGCTTATGGGGACAGGGCGGTGATGGCTACACCTTC
CASSLWGQGGDGYTF
>.|TRBJ2-1|TRBD2|TRBV7-3
TGTGCCAGCAGCTTGCTAGCGGGAGTCTACAATGAGCAGTTCTTC
CASSLLAGVYNEQFF
>.|TRBJ2-7|TRBD2|TRBV4-2
TGTGCCAGCAGCCAACGGCGGGAGGCGTACGAGCAGTACTTC
CASSQRREAYEQYF
>.|TRBJ1-3|.|TRBV19
TGTGCCAGTAGTGAGATCGACAGCCGGGGAAACACCATATATTTT
CASSEIDSRGNTIYF
>.|TRBJ2-3|TRBD2|TRBV5-1
TGCGCCAGCAGCTCTAGCGGGAGGAGCACAGATACGCAGTATTTT
CASSSSGRSTDTQYF
>.|TRBJ1-4|.|TRBV7-8
TGTGCCAGCAGCTTAGCCAGGGCCAGAGCTAATGAAAAACTGTTTTTT
CASSLARARANEKLFF
>once|TRBJ1-1|.|TRBV28
TGTGCCAGCACTACTTGGCAGGTGAACACTGAAGCTTTCTTT
CASTTWQVNTEAFF